The 18 T cell receptor beta chains in this list originate from one sample, sequenced in a study of graft-versus-host responses after intestinal transplantation. Clones were sequenced by immunoSEQ multiplex PCR, and TCRdb holds only the in-frame ones, with some missing. The table shows roughly 50,000 clones, with roughly 89% occurring only once. Sequencing used PBMCs, obtained approximately 97 weeks after intestinal transplant. Receptors were obtained from a human patient who received an intestinal transplant, so some T cells may come from the graft donor.

The J gene is TRBJ2-7, the V gene TRBV11-3; 8 bases are a match to TRBD1. CDR1 SGHNT and CDR2 YENEEA come from the germline V gene. J gave up 3 bases and V 5 bases, and 9 bases lay outside the gene matches. The length of the CDR3 is 15 residues. This chain's CDR3 is CASSPPGQEIYEQYF. The DNA for the CDR3 is TGTGCCAGCAGCCCCCCGGGACAGGAGATCTACGAGCAGTACTTC.

The V gene is TRBV11-3, the J gene TRBJ2-5, with D perhaps TRBD2 (5 bases). V was trimmed by 4 bases and J by 2 bases, leaving 20 bases between them. The CDR3 has 17 amino acids. CDR1 is SGHNT, CDR2 YENEEA, per germline. This CDR3 reads CASSSQYEDLTQETQYF. CDR3 coding DNA: TGTGCCAGCAGCTCCCAATATGAGGACTTAACACAAGAGACCCAGTACTTC. The full variable domain, completed using reference TRBV11-3 and TRBJ2-5, is EAGVVQSPRYKIIEKKQPVAFWCNPISGHNTLYWYLQNLGQGPELLIRYENEEAVDDSQLPKDRFSAERLKGVDSTLKIQPAELGDSAVYLCASSSQYEDLTQETQYFGPGTRLLVL.

This chain uses TRBV29-1 with TRBJ1-2; perhaps TRBD1 as D (5 bases). The ends were cut back, 5 bases at V and 3 bases at J, with 16 bases in the middle. The CDR3 runs to 14 residues. The germline V gene has CDR1 SQVTM and CDR2 ANQGSEA. This chain's CDR3 is CSVLGTMNYYGYTF. The CDR3 region has the DNA TGCAGCGTTCTAGGGACGATGAATTACTATGGCTACACCTTC.

V is TRBV7-2 and J is TRBJ2-1, with D uncertain. This CDR3 comprises 13 residues. V gave up 5 bases and J gave up 0 bases, with 5 bases separating them. From germline, CDR1 is SGHTA and CDR2 FQGNSA. This CDR3 reads CASSPGSYNEQFF. The CDR3 nucleotides read TGTGCCAGCAGCCCCGGCTCCTACAATGAGCAGTTCTTC.

V and J are TRBV10-3 and TRBJ1-1, with D unclear. The CDR3 is 11 amino acids. CDR1 and CDR2 from the germline V gene are ENHRY and SYGVKD. V was cut by 4 bases and J by 7 bases, with 7 bases left in between. This CDR3 reads CAISAGVEAFF. The CDR3 bases are TGTGCCATCAGTGCCGGGGTTGAAGCTTTCTTT.

The chain is built from TRBV11-1 and TRBJ2-7, with D tentatively TRBD1 (6 bases). The CDR3 loop spans 14 amino acids. V gave up 4 bases and J gave up 1 base, with 11 bases separating them. The germline V gene has CDR1 SGHAT and CDR2 FQDESV (reference sequence). CDR3 in amino acids: CASSSYDRSYEQYF. The CDR3 DNA is TGTGCCAGCAGCTCCTATGACAGGTCCTACGAGCAGTACTTC. Drawing the rest from reference TRBV11-1 and TRBJ2-7, the complete variable domain is EAEVAQSPRYKITEKSQAVAFWCDPISGHATLYWYRQILGQGPELLVQFQDESVVDDSQLPKDRFSAERLKGVDSTLKIQPAELGDSAMYLCASSSYDRSYEQYFGPGTRLTVT.

The chain couples TRBV5-5 to TRBJ2-7; 10 bases fit TRBD2. Germline CDR1 reads SGHKS; CDR2 reads YYEKEE (reference sequence). V trimming: 0 bases; J trimming: 2 bases; junction bases outside the gene matches: 2. This CDR3 is 15 amino acids long. The CDR3 DNA is TGTGCCAGCAGCTTGGCTAGCGGGGGCACCTACGAGCAGTACTTC. Translation: CASSLASGGTYEQYF.

The rearrangement joins TRBV7-9 to TRBJ2-5; D gene ambiguous. CDR3 size: 13 residues. Germline V gene lookup returns CDR1 SEHNR and CDR2 FQNEAQ (reference sequence). V lost 1 base, J lost 6 bases, and 9 bases lay in between. CDR3 amino acids: CASSLVASKTQYF. CDR3 DNA sequence: TGTGCCAGCAGCTTAGTGGCGTCGAAGACCCAGTACTTC.

The chain combines TRBV11-2 with TRBJ1-5, with TRBD1 matching 7 bases. With 5 bases clipped from V and 3 bases from J, the junction kept 7 bases outside the gene matches. Germline V gene sequence: CDR1 SGHAT, CDR2 FQNNGV. The CDR3 spans 15 residues. CDR3 nucleotides: TGTGCCAGCAGCCCACAGGGGTCGGCCAATCAGCCCCAGCATTTT. Translation: CASSPQGSANQPQHF.

This clone was seen more than once but under ten times. The rearrangement uses TRBV11-2 and TRBJ2-2, with D maybe TRBD1 (6 bases). Germline V CDR1 and CDR2: SGHAT, FQNNGV. The CDR3 contains 16 residues. V was clipped by 3 bases and J by 0 bases, with 11 bases between them. The CDR3 nucleotides read TGTGCCAGCAGCTTCGCTACAGGGCCGAACACCGGGGAGCTGTTTTTT. Amino acids: CASSFATGPNTGELFF.

The chain combines TRBV5-5 with TRBJ1-1; possible D gene TRBD1, 5 bases. Germline assignment: CDR1 SGHKS and CDR2 YYEKEE (reference sequence). Trimming took 3 bases from V and 8 from J, leaving 14 bases between them. CDR3 length: 13 amino acids. The CDR3, as DNA: TGTGCCAGCAGCTGGCAAGGGGTCGCCGAAGCTTTCTTT. It codes for CASSWQGVAEAFF.

The chain has TRBV10-2 and TRBJ1-5; D gene uncertain. V lost 6 bases and J 0 bases, leaving 9 bases between the germline ends. This CDR3 comprises 14 residues. Per the germline V gene, CDR1 is WSHSY and CDR2 is SAAADI. The DNA of the CDR3 is TGCGCCAGCAGCAACCCAGGTAGCAATCAGCCCCAGCATTTT. Amino acids: CASSNPGSNQPQHF.

The chain employs TRBV2 and TRBJ1-2; perhaps TRBD1 as D (5 bases). Germline-derived CDR1 and CDR2 are SNHLY and FYNNEI. Trimming removed 1 base at V and 7 bases at J, with 22 bases between. This CDR3 region has 17 residues. The CDR3 DNA sequence: TGTGCCAGCAGTGAAGGAGCGTTGACAGCGAGGATGGGTGGCTACACCTTC. The encoded protein is CASSEGALTARMGGYTF.

The chain is built from TRBV19 and TRBJ2-5, with D perhaps being TRBD1 or TRBD2 (5 bases each). Trimming took off 5 bases at V and 2 bases at J, with 6 bases between the two ends. The CDR3 extends over 12 amino acids. CDR1 LNHDA and CDR2 SQIVND come from the germline V gene (reference sequence). The CDR3 region is CASSGGQETQYF. The CDR3 nucleotides read TGTGCCAGTAGTGGGGGACAAGAGACCCAGTACTTC. Drawing the rest from reference TRBV19 and TRBJ2-5, the complete variable domain is DGGITQSPKYLFRKEGQNVTLSCEQNLNHDAMYWYRQDPGQGLRLIYYSQIVNDFQKGDIAEGYSVSREKKESFPLTVTSAQKNPTAFYLCASSGGQETQYFGPGTRLLVL.

The V call is TRBV7-9, the J call TRBJ1-4; D is possibly TRBD1 (5 bases). CDR1 is SEHNR, CDR2 FQNEAQ, per germline (reference sequence). Trimming left V 5 bases short and J 5 bases short, with 15 bases between. The CDR3 is 15 amino acids. CDR3: CASSIVGTANEKLFF. In DNA, the CDR3 is TGTGCCAGCAGCATAGTGGGGACCGCAAATGAAAAACTGTTTTTT.

The V and J genes are TRBV7-8 and TRBJ2-7; no firm D call. This CDR3 has 15 residues. Germline V lookup: CDR1 SGHVS, CDR2 FQNEAQ. V shed 1 base and J shed 0 bases, with 10 bases lying between them. CDR3 bases: TGTGCCAGCAGCTTAGATCCGTATTCCTCCTACGAGCAGTACTTC. Its protein product is CASSLDPYSSYEQYF.

CDR3 sequence: CASSLTRGSGYGYTF. In DNA form, the CDR3 reads TGCGCCAGCAGCTTAACCAGGGGGTCTGGCTATGGCTACACCTTC. The chain carries TRBV5-1 and TRBJ1-2; 7 bases are shared with TRBD1. In germline, CDR1 is SGHRS, CDR2 YFSETQ. The junction had 8 bases not matched to a gene; V was cut back by 2 bases and J by 4 bases. The CDR3 length is 15 residues.

This chain's CDR3 is CASSPQIRNTIYF. CDR3 DNA: TGTGCCAGCAGTCCCCAGATTCGAAACACCATATATTTT. The rearrangement joins TRBV28 to TRBJ1-3; D unclear. The V gene's germline CDR1 is MDHEN and CDR2 SYDVKM. The CDR3 contains 13 residues. V lost 5 bases and J lost 5, with 10 bases in between.